This TCR beta chain was found in a study of immune evolution from preneoplasia to lung adenocarcinoma. Whole-study findings and limits: Clonality was highest in normal lung, lower in later-stage lesions apparently. Top clone frequencies peaked in normal lung, apparently declining through invasive adenocarcinoma.

Profiling relied on immunoSEQ multiplex PCR, and the TCRdb table lists in-frame clones only, not all of them. The sample includes under 6,000 clones, approximately 85% seen only once; the top ten take under 3%. This clone appeared a single time. Its antigen remains unidentified. Premalignant or tumor cells were enriched by macro-dissection after pathologic assessment. Losses at the gene ends were 4 bases for V and 3 bases for J; bases not matched to a gene: 10. Per the germline V gene, CDR1 is MGHRA and CDR2 is YSYEKL. The CDR3 runs 17 residues. Sequencing was performed on FFPE atypical adenomatous hyperplasia tissue from the lung. Subset given: atypical adenomatous hyperplasia (AAH), lung preneoplasia. This receptor was obtained from a person aged 65 to 85 with lung adenocarcinoma. The chain carries TRBV4-1 and TRBJ2-1, with 9 bases matching TRBD1. The CDR3 sequence: CASSPDTTGGRYNEQFF. DNA of the CDR3: TGCGCCAGCAGCCCCGACACCACAGGGGGCCGCTACAATGAGCAGTTCTTC.